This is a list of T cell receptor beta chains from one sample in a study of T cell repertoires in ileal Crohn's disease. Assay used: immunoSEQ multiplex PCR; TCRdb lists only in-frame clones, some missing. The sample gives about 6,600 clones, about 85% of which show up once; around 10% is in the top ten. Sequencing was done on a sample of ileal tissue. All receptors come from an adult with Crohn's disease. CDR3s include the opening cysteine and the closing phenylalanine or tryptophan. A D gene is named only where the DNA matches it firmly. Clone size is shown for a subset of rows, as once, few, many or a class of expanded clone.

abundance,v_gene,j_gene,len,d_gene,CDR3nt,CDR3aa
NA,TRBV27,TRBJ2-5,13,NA,TGTGCCAGCAGTTATAGGATGACAGAGACCCAGTACTTC,CASSYRMTETQYF
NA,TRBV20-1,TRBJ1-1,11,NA,TGCAGTGCTGAACGGGCGTCTGAAGCTTTCTTT,CSAERASEAFF
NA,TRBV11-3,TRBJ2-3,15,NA,TGTGCCAGCAGCCCACCGGGTGCTAGCACAGATACGCAGTATTTT,CASSPPGASTDTQYF
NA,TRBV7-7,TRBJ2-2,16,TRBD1,TGTGCTAGCAGCCCGATGGACAGGGGGAAAATCGGGGAGCTGTTTTTT,CASSPMDRGKIGELFF
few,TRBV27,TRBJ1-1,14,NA,TGTGCCAGCAGTTTAAGGTCGGGGTCCACTGAAGCTTTCTTT,CASSLRSGSTEAFF
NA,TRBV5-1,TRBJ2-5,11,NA,TGCGCCAGCAGCTCACAAGAGACCCAGTACTTC,CASSSQETQYF
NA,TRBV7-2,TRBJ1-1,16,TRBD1,TGTGCCAGCAGCTTAAGGACAGGGGCCCTGGGCACTGAAGCTTTCTTT,CASSLRTGALGTEAFF
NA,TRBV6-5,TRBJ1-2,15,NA,TGTGCCACTCGAACCCGGGCAGGTGGACCTATGGGCTACACCTTC,CATRTRAGGPMGYTF
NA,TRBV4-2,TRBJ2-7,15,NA,TGTGCCAGCAGCCCCTCAGCCCAGGGGTCGGGCGAGCAGTACTTC,CASSPSAQGSGEQYF
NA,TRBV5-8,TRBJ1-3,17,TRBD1,TGTGCCAGCAGCTTGGGGACAGGGCCCAACTCTGGAAACACCATATATTTT,CASSLGTGPNSGNTIYF
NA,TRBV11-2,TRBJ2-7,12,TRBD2,TGTGCCAGCGGTCGGGGGGGTTGGGAGCAGTACTTC,CASGRGGWEQYF
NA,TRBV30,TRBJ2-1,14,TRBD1,TGTGCCTGGGGACAGGGGGCTAAGTACAATGAGCAGTTCTTC,CAWGQGAKYNEQFF
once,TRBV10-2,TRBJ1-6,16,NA,TGCGCCAGCAGTGCGAACCGGGCCCCCGAGCGTTCACCCCTCCACTTT,CASSANRAPERSPLHF
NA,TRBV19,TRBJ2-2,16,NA,TGTGCCAGTAGTATTAGGACGGCAACGAACACCGGGGAGCTGTTTTTT,CASSIRTATNTGELFF
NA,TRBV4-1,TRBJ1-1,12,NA,TGCGCCAGCAGCCAAGACGCCACTGAAGCTTTCTTT,CASSQDATEAFF
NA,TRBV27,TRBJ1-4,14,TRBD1,TGTGCCAGCAGGGACGGGACAGCTAATGAAAAACTGTTTTTT,CASRDGTANEKLFF
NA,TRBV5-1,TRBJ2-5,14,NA,TGCGCCAGCAGACGGACAGCGAAACAAGAGACCCAGTACTTC,CASRRTAKQETQYF
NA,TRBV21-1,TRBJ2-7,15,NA,TGTGCCAGCAGCAAAGCCGACAGGGGATCCTACGAGCAGTACTTC,CASSKADRGSYEQYF
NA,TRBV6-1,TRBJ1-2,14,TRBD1,TGTGCCGGCACCCACCCGGACAGGGGTGGTGGCTACACCTTC,CAGTHPDRGGGYTF
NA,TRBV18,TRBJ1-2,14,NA,TGTGCCAGCTCACCACCTCGTGAGGGGTTTGGCTACACCTTC,CASSPPREGFGYTF
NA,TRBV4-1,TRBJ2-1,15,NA,TGCGCCAGCAGCCGAGGACAGCCCTCCTACAATGAGCAGTTCTTC,CASSRGQPSYNEQFF
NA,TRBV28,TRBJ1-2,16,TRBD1,TGTGCCAGCAGTCCTTCTAACAGGGGAGGGAAGGCGGGCTACACCTTC,CASSPSNRGGKAGYTF
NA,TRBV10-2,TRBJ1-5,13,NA,TGCGCCAGCAGTGAGGGGGCACGTCAGCCCCAGCATTTT,CASSEGARQPQHF
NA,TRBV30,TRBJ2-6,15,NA,TGTGCCTGGAGTGTACGAGGCTCTGGGGCCAACGTCCTGACTTTC,CAWSVRGSGANVLTF
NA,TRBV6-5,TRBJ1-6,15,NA,TGTGCCAGCAGTTACGACCCCGGGGAGAATTCACCCCTCCACTTT,CASSYDPGENSPLHF
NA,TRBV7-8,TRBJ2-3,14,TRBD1,TGTGCCAGCAGAACCTTGACAGGGGTCGATACGCAGTATTTT,CASRTLTGVDTQYF
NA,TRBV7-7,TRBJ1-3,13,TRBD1,TGTGCCAGGACGACAGGGGCTGGAAACACCATATATTTT,CARTTGAGNTIYF
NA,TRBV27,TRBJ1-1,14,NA,TGTGCCAGCAGTTTTAGGGGGGAGAGATCTGAAGCTTTCTTT,CASSFRGERSEAFF
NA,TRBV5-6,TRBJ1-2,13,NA,TGTGCCAGCAGCTTGGGGGACTCCTATGGCTACACCTTC,CASSLGDSYGYTF
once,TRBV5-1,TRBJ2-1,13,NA,TGCGCCAGCAGCCCCGGGCGCTACAATGAGCAGTTCTTC,CASSPGRYNEQFF
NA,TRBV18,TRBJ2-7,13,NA,TGTGCCAGCTCACCAAGGGGGATCTACGAGCAGTACTTC,CASSPRGIYEQYF
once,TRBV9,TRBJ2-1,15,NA,TGTGCCAGCAGCGTCGGGACTCTTACTTTCAATGAGCAGTTCTTC,CASSVGTLTFNEQFF
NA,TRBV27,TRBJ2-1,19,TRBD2,TGTGCCAGCAGTTCAAAATCTAGCGGGGGGGCTTTTTTCTACAATGAGCAGTTCTTC,CASSSKSSGGAFFYNEQFF
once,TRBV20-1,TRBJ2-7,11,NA,TGCAGTGCTAGGGTCTCCTACGAGCAGTACTTC,CSARVSYEQYF
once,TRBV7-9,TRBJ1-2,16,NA,TGTGCCAGCAGCTTAGGAGATCGCCGGGATGAGTATGGCTACACCTTC,CASSLGDRRDEYGYTF
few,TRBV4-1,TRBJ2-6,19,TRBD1,TGCGCCAGCAGCCTAGGACAGGGGGCGGGGAAGTCTGGGGCCAACGTCCTGACTTTC,CASSLGQGAGKSGANVLTF
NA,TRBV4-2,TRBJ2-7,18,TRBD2,TGTGCCAGCAGCGAGAGGACTAGCGGGGGCCTCAAATCCTACGAGCAGTACTTC,CASSERTSGGLKSYEQYF
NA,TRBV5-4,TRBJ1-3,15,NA,TGTGCCAGCAGCTTGGACCCGGGTTCTGGAAACACCATATATTTT,CASSLDPGSGNTIYF
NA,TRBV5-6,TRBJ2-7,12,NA,TGTGCCAGCAGCTTGGGGCTTTACGAGCAGTACTTC,CASSLGLYEQYF
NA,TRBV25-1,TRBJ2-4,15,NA,TGTGCCAGCAGTGAGGGGAATCGGGGCAAAAACATTCAGTACTTC,CASSEGNRGKNIQYF
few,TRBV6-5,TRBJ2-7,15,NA,TGTGCCAGCAGAACGGGTCTACGGAATGCCCACGAGCAGTACTTC,CASRTGLRNAHEQYF
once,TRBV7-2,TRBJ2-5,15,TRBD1,TGTGCCAGCAGCTCCCAACAGGGGGGCGGAGAGACCCAGTACTTC,CASSSQQGGGETQYF
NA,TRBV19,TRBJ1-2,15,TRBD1,TGTGCCAGTAGTCCCCAGGGGACAGGGGTTTATGGCTACACCTTC,CASSPQGTGVYGYTF
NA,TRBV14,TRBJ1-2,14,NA,TGTGCCAGCAGCGCTTCTGGACGCTCCTATGGCTACACCTTC,CASSASGRSYGYTF
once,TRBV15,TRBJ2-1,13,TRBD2,TGTGCCACCAGTAGGACTAGCGGGGTTGAGCAGTTCTTC,CATSRTSGVEQFF
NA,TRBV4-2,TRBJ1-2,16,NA,TGTGCCAGCAGCCAGGGTTTCGGGGATACGGACTATGGCTACACCTTC,CASSQGFGDTDYGYTF
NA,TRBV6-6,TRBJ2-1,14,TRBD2,TGTGCCAGCAGTCGCTCGCGGGGGGTCCATGAGCAGTTCTTC,CASSRSRGVHEQFF
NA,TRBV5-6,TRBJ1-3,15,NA,TGTGCCAGCAGGCCGAAGACTGGCTCTGGAAACACCATATATTTT,CASRPKTGSGNTIYF
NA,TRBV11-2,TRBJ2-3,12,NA,TGTGCCAGCAGTTTCAATGGGGATACGCAGTATTTT,CASSFNGDTQYF
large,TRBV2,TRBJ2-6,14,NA,TGTGCCAGAGAAGCGGAAAACCGGGCCAACGTCCTGACTTTC,CAREAENRANVLTF